This is a list of T cell receptor beta chains from one sample in a study of sequential checkpoint blockade in melanoma. Only in-frame clones appear in the TCRdb table, and some are missing; sequencing was by immunoSEQ multiplex PCR. The sample has about 18,000 clones, over 60% seen once. Sequenced here: tumor tissue (inferred from file names), sampled from a patient given nivolumab and ipilimumab in sequence. The receptors here all came from a human donor with melanoma. The CDR3 runs from the conserved cysteine through the conserved F or W. The D gene is left open where the match is weak. A clone size is listed for some rows: how often the clone was seen (once, few, many), or a class if it is expanded.

j_call: TRBJ1-3
v_call: TRBV18
clone_size: .
d_call: .
cdr3_aa: CASSPPRDTGNTIYF
cdr3_nt: TGTGCCAGCTCACCCCCCCGGGACACTGGAAACACCATATATTTT

j_call: TRBJ1-1
v_call: TRBV2
clone_size: few
d_call: .
cdr3_aa: CASSRRTDNTEAFF
cdr3_nt: TGTGCCAGCAGTCGCCGGACGGATAACACTGAAGCTTTCTTT

j_call: TRBJ2-5
v_call: TRBV29-1
clone_size: .
d_call: TRBD1
cdr3_aa: CSVAPDRVRETQYF
cdr3_nt: TGCAGCGTCGCACCGGACAGGGTCAGGGAGACCCAGTACTTC

j_call: TRBJ1-1
v_call: TRBV5-3
clone_size: .
d_call: TRBD1
cdr3_aa: CARSLWTGENTEAFF
cdr3_nt: TGTGCCAGAAGCTTGTGGACAGGGGAGAACACTGAAGCTTTCTTT

j_call: TRBJ1-5
v_call: TRBV19
clone_size: few
d_call: .
cdr3_aa: CASAWGNQPQHF
cdr3_nt: TGTGCCAGTGCCTGGGGCAATCAGCCCCAGCATTTT

j_call: TRBJ2-7
v_call: TRBV29-1
clone_size: .
d_call: TRBD2
cdr3_aa: CSGSGRSYEQYF
cdr3_nt: TGCAGCGGGAGCGGGAGATCATACGAGCAGTACTTC

j_call: TRBJ2-1
v_call: TRBV16
clone_size: once
d_call: .
cdr3_aa: CASSQSRDIYRNEQFF
cdr3_nt: TGTGCCAGCAGCCAATCGAGGGACATATACCGGAATGAGCAGTTCTTC

j_call: TRBJ2-2
v_call: TRBV18
clone_size: .
d_call: .
cdr3_aa: CASSPPSVKFGELFF
cdr3_nt: TGTGCCAGCTCACCACCCTCAGTCAAGTTCGGGGAGCTGTTTTTT

j_call: TRBJ2-5
v_call: TRBV18
clone_size: .
d_call: .
cdr3_aa: CASSPRQGETQYF
cdr3_nt: TGTGCCAGCTCACCCCGGCAGGGGGAGACCCAGTACTTC

j_call: TRBJ1-1
v_call: TRBV29-1
clone_size: .
d_call: .
cdr3_aa: CSVLDREPEAFF
cdr3_nt: TGCAGCGTTCTCGACAGAGAGCCTGAAGCTTTCTTT

j_call: TRBJ1-4
v_call: TRBV23-1
clone_size: .
d_call: .
cdr3_aa: CASSLDTGEKLFF
cdr3_nt: TGCGCCAGCAGCTTGGATACCGGGGAGAAACTGTTTTTT

j_call: TRBJ2-5
v_call: TRBV14
clone_size: .
d_call: .
cdr3_aa: CASSRNQGPETQYF
cdr3_nt: TGTGCCAGCAGCCGGAACCAGGGGCCTGAGACCCAGTACTTC

j_call: TRBJ2-3
v_call: TRBV14
clone_size: once
d_call: .
cdr3_aa: CASSPYPAPDTQYF
cdr3_nt: TGTGCCAGCAGCCCCTATCCCGCACCAGATACGCAGTATTTT

j_call: TRBJ2-2
v_call: TRBV7-7
clone_size: .
d_call: TRBD1
cdr3_aa: CASSRQGAGTGELFF
cdr3_nt: TGTGCCAGCAGCCGACAGGGGGCTGGCACCGGGGAGCTGTTTTTT

j_call: TRBJ1-1
v_call: TRBV4-1
clone_size: medium-sized
d_call: .
cdr3_aa: CASSQDRVDTEAFF
cdr3_nt: TGCGCCAGCAGCCAAGATAGGGTTGACACTGAAGCTTTCTTT

j_call: TRBJ2-7
v_call: TRBV28
clone_size: .
d_call: TRBD2
cdr3_aa: CASTASGSYEQYF
cdr3_nt: TGTGCCAGCACGGCTAGCGGGAGTTACGAGCAGTACTTC

j_call: TRBJ2-1
v_call: TRBV15
clone_size: .
d_call: TRBD2
cdr3_aa: CATSRRSGSYNEQFF
cdr3_nt: TGTGCCACCAGCAGACGCAGCGGGAGTTACAATGAGCAGTTCTTC

j_call: TRBJ2-5
v_call: TRBV11-1
clone_size: .
d_call: .
cdr3_aa: CASSPLGGRQETQYF
cdr3_nt: TGTGCCAGCAGCCCCCTGGGGGGCCGCCAAGAGACCCAGTACTTC

j_call: TRBJ2-3
v_call: TRBV7-5
clone_size: .
d_call: .
cdr3_aa: CASSRVAGGPFGTDTQYF
cdr3_nt: TGTGCCAGCAGCCGGGTAGCGGGGGGCCCCTTCGGGACAGATACGCAGTATTTT

j_call: TRBJ2-2
v_call: TRBV6-8
clone_size: medium-sized
d_call: .
cdr3_aa: CASSDSSDNTGELFF
cdr3_nt: TGTGCCAGCAGTGACTCGTCGGATAACACCGGGGAGCTGTTTTTT

j_call: TRBJ2-1
v_call: TRBV10-3
clone_size: .
d_call: TRBD2
cdr3_aa: CAISESKGTSLEREQFF
cdr3_nt: TGTGCCATCAGTGAGTCGAAGGGGACTAGCTTAGAGCGTGAGCAGTTCTTC

j_call: TRBJ2-7
v_call: TRBV5-1
clone_size: .
d_call: .
cdr3_aa: CASSSGRSGTYEQYF
cdr3_nt: TGCGCCAGCAGCTCCGGCAGATCGGGAACCTACGAGCAGTACTTC

j_call: TRBJ1-1
v_call: TRBV10-2
clone_size: .
d_call: TRBD1
cdr3_aa: CASSPGTAFEAFF
cdr3_nt: TGCGCCAGCAGTCCCGGGACAGCCTTTGAAGCTTTCTTT

j_call: TRBJ2-1
v_call: TRBV27
clone_size: once
d_call: TRBD2
cdr3_aa: CASSRPAGGGENEQFF
cdr3_nt: TGTGCCAGCAGTCGGCCAGCGGGAGGTGGTGAGAATGAGCAGTTCTTC

j_call: TRBJ1-4
v_call: TRBV11-3
clone_size: .
d_call: .
cdr3_aa: CASSLEPRAGSRLFF
cdr3_nt: TGTGCCAGCAGCTTAGAACCACGAGCGGGAAGCAGACTGTTTTTT

j_call: TRBJ1-3
v_call: TRBV6-8
clone_size: few
d_call: TRBD1
cdr3_aa: CASRSDRASGNTIYF
cdr3_nt: TGTGCCAGCAGGTCGGACAGGGCCTCAGGAAACACCATATATTTT

j_call: TRBJ2-1
v_call: TRBV11-3
clone_size: many
d_call: TRBD1
cdr3_aa: CASSPTGTGSYNEQFF
cdr3_nt: TGTGCCAGCAGCCCTACCGGGACAGGGTCCTACAATGAGCAGTTCTTC

j_call: TRBJ1-5
v_call: TRBV29-1
clone_size: .
d_call: .
cdr3_aa: CSATTGSQPQHF
cdr3_nt: TGCAGCGCCACGACCGGGAGTCAGCCCCAGCATTTT

j_call: TRBJ2-1
v_call: TRBV11-3
clone_size: medium-sized
d_call: .
cdr3_aa: CASSLPGTGWEQFF
cdr3_nt: TGTGCCAGCAGCCTGCCGGGGACGGGCTGGGAGCAGTTCTTC

j_call: TRBJ2-2
v_call: TRBV11-3
clone_size: .
d_call: TRBD2
cdr3_aa: CASSHGAGGTGELFF
cdr3_nt: TGTGCCAGCAGCCATGGGGCGGGAGGCACCGGGGAGCTGTTTTTT

j_call: TRBJ1-1
v_call: TRBV2
clone_size: .
d_call: .
cdr3_aa: CASGREVRTEAFF
cdr3_nt: TGTGCCAGCGGCCGGGAGGTAAGGACTGAAGCTTTCTTT

j_call: TRBJ2-3
v_call: TRBV19
clone_size: .
d_call: TRBD1
cdr3_aa: CASSGDRGGTDTQYF
cdr3_nt: TGTGCCAGTAGTGGGGACAGGGGAGGCACAGATACGCAGTATTTT

j_call: TRBJ2-7
v_call: TRBV30
clone_size: few
d_call: TRBD2
cdr3_aa: CASKVRGEGYEQYF
cdr3_nt: TGTGCCTCCAAGGTCCGGGGGGAAGGGTACGAGCAGTACTTC

j_call: TRBJ1-1
v_call: TRBV6-8
clone_size: .
d_call: TRBD1
cdr3_aa: CASRGQGLNTEAFF
cdr3_nt: TGTGCCAGCAGGGGACAGGGGTTGAACACTGAAGCTTTCTTT

j_call: TRBJ2-4
v_call: TRBV18
clone_size: .
d_call: .
cdr3_aa: CASSGDQDGIQYF
cdr3_nt: TGTGCCAGCTCGGGGGACCAGGATGGCATTCAGTACTTC

j_call: TRBJ1-5
v_call: TRBV30
clone_size: .
d_call: .
cdr3_aa: CAWSVQGNVRQPQHF
cdr3_nt: TGTGCCTGGAGTGTACAGGGAAACGTACGGCAGCCCCAGCATTTT

j_call: TRBJ2-1
v_call: TRBV9
clone_size: .
d_call: .
cdr3_aa: CASSVLGQEGNEQFF
cdr3_nt: TGTGCCAGCAGCGTATTGGGCCAGGAGGGCAATGAGCAGTTCTTC

j_call: TRBJ2-1
v_call: TRBV25-1
clone_size: medium-sized
d_call: TRBD1
cdr3_aa: CASRTGYNEQFF
cdr3_nt: TGTGCCAGCAGGACAGGGTACAATGAGCAGTTCTTC

j_call: TRBJ1-1
v_call: TRBV6-8
clone_size: .
d_call: .
cdr3_aa: CASSAGLGAFDTEAFF
cdr3_nt: TGTGCCAGCAGTGCCGGGCTGGGGGCGTTTGACACTGAAGCTTTCTTT

j_call: TRBJ1-1
v_call: TRBV28
clone_size: .
d_call: TRBD1
cdr3_aa: CASSFSDRGGRAFF
cdr3_nt: TGTGCCAGCAGTTTCTCCGACAGGGGGGGTAGAGCTTTCTTT

j_call: TRBJ2-7
v_call: TRBV5-1
clone_size: .
d_call: TRBD2
cdr3_aa: CASSSTSGTPEQYF
cdr3_nt: TGCGCCAGCAGCTCAACTAGCGGGACGCCCGAGCAGTACTTC

j_call: TRBJ2-2
v_call: TRBV18
clone_size: few
d_call: .
cdr3_aa: CASSRTSNTGELFF
cdr3_nt: TGTGCCAGCTCCCGGACTTCGAACACCGGGGAGCTGTTTTTT

j_call: TRBJ1-6
v_call: TRBV5-1
clone_size: few
d_call: .
cdr3_aa: CASSFQRDNSPLHF
cdr3_nt: TGCGCCAGCAGCTTTCAAAGGGATAATTCACCCCTCCACTTT

j_call: TRBJ1-2
v_call: TRBV14
clone_size: .
d_call: .
cdr3_aa: CASSQGSPNYGYTF
cdr3_nt: TGTGCCAGCAGCCAAGGCAGCCCTAACTATGGCTACACCTTC

j_call: TRBJ2-1
v_call: TRBV7-1
clone_size: .
d_call: TRBD1
cdr3_aa: CASSLGGQVGNEQFF
cdr3_nt: TGTGCCAGCAGCTTAGGCGGACAGGTTGGCAATGAGCAGTTCTTC

j_call: TRBJ2-7
v_call: TRBV7-5
clone_size: .
d_call: .
cdr3_aa: CASSPRTGLKLEQYF
cdr3_nt: TGTGCCAGCAGCCCGCGGACAGGGCTTAAGCTCGAGCAGTACTTC

j_call: TRBJ2-3
v_call: TRBV19
clone_size: .
d_call: .
cdr3_aa: CASSIEDSTDTQYF
cdr3_nt: TGTGCCAGTAGTATCGAAGACTCCACAGATACGCAGTATTTT

j_call: TRBJ2-3
v_call: TRBV18
clone_size: .
d_call: .
cdr3_aa: CASSPLGRASTDTQYF
cdr3_nt: TGTGCCAGCTCACCACTTGGCAGGGCGTCCACAGATACGCAGTATTTT

j_call: TRBJ1-1
v_call: TRBV6-7
clone_size: .
d_call: .
cdr3_aa: CASTLNTEAFF
cdr3_nt: TGTGCCAGCACACTGAACACTGAAGCTTTCTTT

j_call: TRBJ1-2
v_call: TRBV11-3
clone_size: .
d_call: .
cdr3_aa: CASSPPGHQNYGYTF
cdr3_nt: TGTGCCAGCAGCCCGCCGGGTCACCAGAACTATGGCTACACCTTC

j_call: TRBJ1-1
v_call: TRBV28
clone_size: .
d_call: TRBD1
cdr3_aa: CASSSRDRGPPISFF
cdr3_nt: TGTGCCAGCAGTTCCCGGGATAGGGGGCCCCCTATTTCTTTCTTT

j_call: TRBJ1-1
v_call: TRBV30
clone_size: few
d_call: .
cdr3_aa: CAWSPWGRSTEAFF
cdr3_nt: TGTGCCTGGAGTCCTTGGGGGCGATCCACTGAAGCTTTCTTT

j_call: TRBJ1-5
v_call: TRBV18
clone_size: .
d_call: TRBD1
cdr3_aa: CASSLGQGNQPQHF
cdr3_nt: TGTGCCAGCTCACTCGGACAGGGGAATCAGCCCCAGCATTTT

j_call: TRBJ2-5
v_call: TRBV19
clone_size: .
d_call: .
cdr3_aa: CASSPGPFQETQYF
cdr3_nt: TGTGCCAGTAGTCCAGGGCCCTTCCAAGAGACCCAGTACTTC